Below are 26 T cell receptor beta chains sequenced from a single sample in a study of sequential checkpoint blockade in melanoma. Treatment noted: randomized to nivolumab then ipilimumab (arm A) or the reverse (arm B). TCRdb keeps only in-frame clones here, not all; method: immunoSEQ multiplex PCR. The table records thousands of clones, about a fifth of them present only once. The sequences come from tumor tissue (inferred from file names), collected from a patient given nivolumab and ipilimumab in sequence. The receptors here all came from a human donor with melanoma.

By its share, this clone is medium-sized. The V gene is TRBV11-3, the J gene TRBJ2-7, with 7 bases that match TRBD1. The CDR3 covers 14 residues. The ends lost 6 bases at V and 6 bases at J; junction bases unmatched: 11. The germline V gene has CDR1 SGHNT and CDR2 YENEEA. The CDR3: CASRMLQGFGEQYF. The CDR3 DNA reads TGTGCCAGCAGGATGTTACAGGGGTTTGGCGAGCAGTACTTC.

The V and J genes are TRBV11-3 and TRBJ2-3; D unresolved. V was pared by 5 bases and J by 2 bases, with 11 bases between. The CDR3 has 14 residues. Germline V gene sequence: CDR1 SGHNT, CDR2 YENEEA. In DNA, the CDR3 is TGTGCCAGCAGCCGAGCAGGATACACAGATACGCAGTATTTT. This codes for CASSRAGYTDTQYF.

In this sample, this clone is medium-sized (0.01 to 0.1%). The chain combines TRBV11-3 with TRBJ1-1, with 12 positions matching TRBD1. The V gene end was trimmed by 3 bases and the J gene end by 4 bases; junction bases not matched to a gene: 9. Looked up from germline, CDR1 is SGHNT and CDR2 is YENEEA. CDR3 size: 17 residues. Here the CDR3 reads CASSLAGTGGVSTEAFF. DNA for the CDR3: TGTGCCAGCAGCTTGGCTGGGACAGGGGGCGTATCCACTGAAGCTTTCTTT.

This clone is judged medium-sized (0.01 to 0.1%). V is TRBV11-3 and J is TRBJ1-1; a possible D gene is TRBD1 (5 bases). The CDR3 length is 16 residues. The germline CDR1 and CDR2 sequences are SGHNT and YENEEA. Trimming cost V 5 bases and J 3 bases, with 19 bases left between them. In DNA form, the CDR3 reads TGTGCCAGCAGCCAAGGTATATGGGGGGGAGACACTGAAGCTTTCTTT. Translating gives CASSQGIWGGDTEAFF.

The rearrangement uses TRBV6-8 and TRBJ1-5; possible D gene TRBD1, 5 bases. The CDR3 covers 12 residues. CDR1 and CDR2 (germline): MNHGY, SAAAGT. V was clipped by 6 bases and J by 3 bases, with 6 bases between them. Here the CDR3 reads CASRGLNQPQHF. The CDR3 DNA reads TGTGCCAGCAGGGGGCTCAATCAGCCCCAGCATTTT.

This clone is medium-sized by share. V usage is TRBV6-8 and J usage is TRBJ2-1; 14 bases are a match to TRBD2. The CDR3 has 15 amino acids. Germline loops: CDR1 MNHGY, CDR2 SAAAGT. Losses at the gene ends were 7 bases for V and 9 bases for J; bases not matched to a gene: 8. The CDR3 sequence: CASKAGTSGSGEQFF. CDR3 DNA: TGTGCCAGCAAAGCCGGGACTAGCGGGAGTGGTGAGCAGTTCTTC.

The chain is built from TRBV6-8 and TRBJ1-6; 7 bases are shared with TRBD1. Losses at the gene ends were 5 bases for V and 7 bases for J; bases not matched to a gene: 5. This CDR3 has 14 residues. Germline loops: CDR1 MNHGY, CDR2 SAAAGT. The CDR3 protein is CASSLQQGNSPLHF. For the CDR3, the DNA is TGTGCCAGCAGTCTCCAACAGGGGAATTCACCCCTCCACTTT.

The genes are TRBV28 and TRBJ1-1; D is undetermined. The V end lost 8 bases, the J end lost 11 bases, and 18 bases lay between the germline ends. CDR3 length: 12 amino acids. In germline, CDR1 is MDHEN, CDR2 SYDVKM. CDR3 nucleotides: TGTGCCAGCCAATTAGGACCCCAGGCGGCTTTCTTT. Residues: CASQLGPQAAFF.

The V and J genes are TRBV28 and TRBJ1-1; D remains ambiguous. V dropped 4 bases and J dropped 1 base, with 7 bases sitting between them. CDR3 length: 13 residues. Germline CDR1 is MDHEN and CDR2 is SYDVKM. CDR3 protein: CASSWRRNTEAFF. The DNA for the CDR3 is TGTGCCAGCAGTTGGCGGCGGAACACTGAAGCTTTCTTT.

This clone came up once. V gene TRBV19 combines with J gene TRBJ2-1, with D perhaps TRBD1 (5 bases). Trimming removed 3 bases from V and 8 bases from J, with 14 bases in between. The CDR3 is 14 residues long. Germline lookup yields CDR1 LNHDA and CDR2 SQIVND (reference sequence). The CDR3 is CASSIRAGYDEQFF. In nucleotides, the CDR3 is TGTGCCAGTAGTATCCGGGCAGGGTATGATGAGCAGTTCTTC.

This clone was recorded at least ten times. The junction departs from the called germline gene at one end, perhaps through a read error. V usage is TRBV11-3 and J usage is TRBJ2-2; tentatively, D is TRBD1 (5 bases). Germline V CDR1 and CDR2: SGHNT, YENEEA. This CDR3 contains 15 residues. Written as DNA, the CDR3 is TGTGCTAGCAGCGCAAACACAGGGAACACCGGGGAGCTGTTTTTT. Encoded protein: CASSANTGNTGELFF.

This clone was detected many times. V is TRBV11-3 and J is TRBJ1-2; a possible D gene is TRBD1 (6 bases). Germline V gene lookup returns CDR1 SGHNT and CDR2 YENEEA. The CDR3 covers 14 residues. The V gene lost 2 bases and the J gene lost 5 bases, with 12 bases spanning the gap. The CDR3 DNA sequence: TGTGCCAGCAGCTTAAACAGGGTTGGATATGGCTACACCTTC. Residues: CASSLNRVGYGYTF.

This clone has more than one count but fewer than ten. CDR3 nucleotide sequence: TGTGCCAGCAGTCACCTCTGGGGCGGAGCCTACGAGCAGTACTTC. Translating it yields CASSHLWGGAYEQYF. V is TRBV28 and J is TRBJ2-7; D may be TRBD1 (5 bases). The germline V gene has CDR1 MDHEN and CDR2 SYDVKM. V was trimmed by 5 bases and J by 2 bases, leaving 16 bases between them. There are 15 residues in the CDR3.

This clone is medium-sized within its sample. The rearrangement links TRBV11-3 to TRBJ2-5; the D is unclear. Germline CDR1 reads SGHNT; CDR2 reads YENEEA. V was shortened by 2 bases and J by 5 bases, with 18 bases between the two germline ends. The CDR3 contains 16 residues. The CDR3, as DNA: TGTGCCAGCAGCTTATTTCCTGCTAGTCTTTCGGAGACCCAGTACTTC. Amino acids: CASSLFPASLSETQYF.

In this sample, this clone turned up once. The chain links TRBV29-1 to TRBJ2-3, with D possibly matching TRBD1 (7 bases). V dropped 7 bases and J dropped 6 bases, with 23 bases sitting between them. This CDR3 is 15 amino acids long. The germline gives CDR1 SQVTM, CDR2 ANQGSEA. This chain's CDR3 is CSAMDTGEVVDTQYF. In DNA form, the CDR3 reads TGCAGCGCCATGGACACAGGGGAGGTGGTGGATACGCAGTATTTT.

The genes are TRBV19 and TRBJ2-3, with 7 bases that match TRBD1. With 3 bases clipped from V and 3 bases from J, the junction kept 3 bases outside the gene matches. The CDR3 extends over 14 amino acids. Germline values: CDR1 LNHDA, CDR2 SQIVND (reference sequence). Written as DNA, the CDR3 is TGTGCCAGTAGTATTCACAGGGGAACAGATACGCAGTATTTT. This encodes CASSIHRGTDTQYF. Full variable domain (remainder filled in from reference TRBV19 and TRBJ2-3): DGGITQSPKYLFRKEGQNVTLSCEQNLNHDAMYWYRQDPGQGLRLIYYSQIVNDFQKGDIAEGYSVSREKKESFPLTVTSAQKNPTAFYLCASSIHRGTDTQYFGPGTRLTVL.

This clone is medium-sized in the sample. The chain joins TRBV11-3 to TRBJ2-7; 7 bases fit TRBD2. The CDR3 has 14 residues. V gave up 4 bases and J gave up 4 bases; unmatched junction bases: 7. The germline V gene has CDR1 SGHNT and CDR2 YENEEA. The CDR3 DNA is TGTGCCAGCAGCTGGGCGGGGGTTCGATACGAGCAGTACTTC. Encoded protein: CASSWAGVRYEQYF.

The chain couples TRBV28 to TRBJ2-7; 14 positions agree with TRBD2. V shed 8 bases and J 2 bases; nucleotides not matched to a gene: 8. Germline V gives CDR1 MDHEN, CDR2 SYDVKM. The CDR3 is 16 amino acids. CDR3 residues: CASLGLAGVKTYEQYF. DNA for the CDR3: TGTGCCAGCTTGGGACTAGCGGGAGTTAAGACCTACGAGCAGTACTTC. Together with reference TRBV28 and TRBJ2-7, the CDR3 gives the full variable domain: DVKVTQSSRYLVKRTGEKVFLECVQDMDHENMFWYRQDPGLGLRLIYFSYDVKMKEKGDIPEGYSVSREKKERFSLILESASTNQTSMYLCASLGLAGVKTYEQYFGPGTRLTVT.

The J gene is TRBJ2-7, the V gene TRBV19; D is perhaps TRBD1 or TRBD2 (5 bases each). The CDR3 spans 16 residues. Looked up from germline, CDR1 is LNHDA and CDR2 is SQIVND (reference sequence). The ends were cut back, 5 bases at V and 5 bases at J, with 22 bases in the middle. The CDR3 region is CASSPGSYQGFDEQYF. In DNA, the CDR3 is TGTGCCAGTAGTCCGGGGTCGTATCAGGGATTTGACGAGCAGTACTTC.

This clone is medium-sized. The rearrangement joins TRBV11-3 to TRBJ2-1; TRBD1 agrees at 9 bases. Germline CDR1 reads SGHNT; CDR2 reads YENEEA. This CDR3 has 15 amino acids. V shed 5 bases, J shed 3 bases, and the junction held 5 bases outside the gene matches. The CDR3 region has the DNA TGTGCCAGCAGCCCACAGGGGGCGGTCTACAATGAGCAGTTCTTC. It specifies CASSPQGAVYNEQFF.

This chain uses TRBV19 with TRBJ2-7, with 8 bases matching TRBD2. Germline CDR1 LNHDA, CDR2 SQIVND (reference sequence). With V trimmed by 1 base and J by 4 bases, 3 bases remained unmatched. The CDR3 sequence is 14 residues long. The CDR3 DNA is TGTGCCAGTAGTATAGGGACTAGCTGGTACGAGCAGTACTTC. Amino acid sequence: CASSIGTSWYEQYF.

This clone qualifies as medium-sized. V is TRBV23-1 and J is TRBJ1-1; no definite D call. TRBV23-1 carries the ORF label, with uncertain function. V lost 6 bases to trimming and J lost 3 bases, with 11 bases between them. The CDR3 contains 13 residues. CDR3 DNA sequence: TGCGCCAGCAGCTTCGGCCGGTACACTGAAGCTTTCTTT. Its translation is CASSFGRYTEAFF.

The genes are TRBV6-8 and TRBJ1-1; D is possibly TRBD1 (6 bases). CDR1 and CDR2 from the germline V gene are MNHGY and SAAAGT. The CDR3 totals 13 residues. Deletions cut 0 bases from V and 8 bases from J, with 10 bases between. In nucleotides, the CDR3 is TGTGCCAGCAGTTACTCGAGGACAGTAGAAGCTTTCTTT. It is translated as CASSYSRTVEAFF.

The chain has TRBV6-8 and TRBJ2-1; possibly TRBD2 for D (5 bases). The germline V gene encodes CDR1 MNHGY and CDR2 SAAAGT. Trimming cost V 7 bases and J 2 bases, with 18 bases left between them. The CDR3 runs to 16 residues. The CDR3 region is CASITRSGLTYNEQFF. CDR3 in DNA: TGTGCCAGCATTACCCGGAGCGGCCTTACCTACAATGAGCAGTTCTTC.

This rearrangement joins TRBV5-1 to TRBJ2-6; D is possibly TRBD2 (6 bases). With 2 bases removed from V and 3 bases from J, the gap between germline ends came to 9 bases. The germline V gene has CDR1 SGHRS and CDR2 YFSETQ. CDR3 length: 15 amino acids. The CDR3 here is CASSFSGVGANVLTF. Here the CDR3 DNA reads TGCGCCAGCAGCTTCTCGGGGGTTGGGGCCAACGTCCTGACTTTC.

By proportion, this clone is medium-sized (0.01 to 0.1%). This chain joins TRBV9 and TRBJ1-1; the match to TRBD1 covers 7 bases. This CDR3 is 15 amino acids long. V gave up 4 bases and J gave up 6 bases; unmatched junction bases: 12. In germline, CDR1 is SGDLS, CDR2 YYNGEE. The CDR3 DNA sequence: TGTGCCAGCAGCCTCACCGGCAGGGGGAGCGCTGAAGCTTTCTTT. Its translation: CASSLTGRGSAEAFF.